The 10 T cell receptor beta chains below were found in one sample sequenced in a study of regulatory T cells in long-lasting Graves disease. Time point denoted: newly diagnosed GD, antithyroid drugs for less than 3 months. Extracted PBMC RNA gave rise to the TCR library. With iRepertoire HTBI primers and Arm-PCR of CDR3 regions, TCR beta libraries were built. In TCRdb, the multiplex PCR reads were re-called with MiXCR into one record per CDR3 protein. Altogether about 440,000 distinct CDR3 sequences are present, under 15% being singletons, with the ten largest covering around 15%. The sample was also linked to a second study, of T cells in Graves' hyperthyroidism and ophthalmopathy.

The sequenced sample was peripheral blood mononuclear cells (PBMCs), obtained at new diagnosis, from a patient treated with antithyroid drugs. These receptors all stem from a woman in her thirties with Graves disease.

In this sample, this clonotype turned up a few times. The chain links TRBV19 to TRBJ1-5; no firm D call. In germline, CDR1 is LNHDA, CDR2 SQIVND (reference sequence). This CDR3 spans 15 amino acids. Trimming stripped 1 base from V and 0 bases from J, with 7 bases between. CDR3 loop: CASSIGLISNQPQHF. Written as DNA, the CDR3 is TGTGCCAGTAGTATAGGACTGATTAGCAATCAGCCCCAGCATTTT.

The rearrangement uses TRBV5-1 and TRBJ2-5; perhaps D is TRBD1 or TRBD2 (6 bases each). Germline CDR1 SGHRS, CDR2 YFSETQ. The CDR3 runs 14 residues. V was trimmed by 2 bases and J by 2 bases, leaving 10 bases between them. The CDR3 loop is CASSFGGSQETQYF. CDR3 nucleotides: TGCGCCAGCAGCTTCGGGGGCAGTCAAGAGACCCAGTACTTC.

The chain is built from TRBV5-1 and TRBJ1-3; D is undetermined. The CDR3 is 15 amino acids. V dropped 5 bases and J dropped 2 bases, with 14 bases sitting between them. CDR1 is SGHRS, CDR2 YFSETQ, per germline. The CDR3 DNA sequence: TGCGCCAGCAGTTTTACAGCCTCTCCTGGAAACACCATATATTTT. Its translation is CASSFTASPGNTIYF. The full variable domain, its missing parts supplied by reference TRBV5-1 and TRBJ1-3, is KAGVTQTPRYLIKTRGQQVTLSCSPISGHRSVSWYQQTPGQGLQFLFEYFSETQRNKGNFPGRFSGRQFSNSRSEMNVSTLELGDSALYLCASSFTASPGNTIYFGEGSWLTVV.

J is TRBJ2-2 and V is TRBV4-1; no clear D gene. The V gene lost 1 base and the J gene lost 9 bases, with 9 bases spanning the gap. The CDR3 is made up of 13 amino acids. Germline V lookup: CDR1 MGHRA, CDR2 YSYEKL. The DNA for the CDR3 is TGCGCCAGCAGCCAAGTCGGACGTAGGGAGCTGTTTTTT. This codes for CASSQVGRRELFF.

This clonotype was detected many times. This chain links TRBV24-1 with TRBJ2-3; a possible D gene is TRBD2 (5 bases). Germline values: CDR1 KGHDR, CDR2 SFDVKD. There are 13 residues in the CDR3. V lost 5 bases, J lost 3 bases, and 8 bases lay in between. CDR3 sequence reads: CATSVLGTDTQYF. Written as DNA, the CDR3 is TGTGCCACCAGTGTACTAGGAACAGATACGCAGTATTTT.

There are a few counts of this clonotype. The V gene is TRBV3-1, the J gene TRBJ1-6, with D unclear. The CDR3 consists of 16 residues. Germline V gene lookup returns CDR1 LGHDT and CDR2 YNNKEL (reference sequence). The ends were cut back, 5 bases at V and 9 bases at J, with 20 bases in the middle. The CDR3 bases are TGTGCCAGCAGCTATAGAAGATTGGGTGGAGGTTCACCCCTCCACTTT. As protein: CASSYRRLGGGSPLHF.

The CDR3 loop reads CATSDFGGSEAFF. The CDR3 DNA sequence: TGTGCCACCAGTGATTTTGGGGGATCTGAAGCTTTCTTT. The chain links TRBV24-1 to TRBJ1-1; D is perhaps TRBD1 (5 bases). This CDR3 contains 13 residues. Germline CDR1 KGHDR, CDR2 SFDVKD. The V gene lost 1 base and the J gene lost 6 bases, with 8 bases spanning the gap.

V usage is TRBV6-2 or TRBV6-3 and J usage is TRBJ2-2, with a possible D match to TRBD2 (7 bases). CDR3 size: 15 residues. From germline, CDR1 is MNHEY and CDR2 SVGEGT. The V and J ends lost 6 bases and 2 bases respectively, with 13 bases between them. The CDR3 protein is CASRIGGGNTGELFF. The CDR3, as DNA: TGTGCCAGCAGGATCGGCGGGGGCAACACCGGGGAGCTGTTTTTT.

This clonotype was seen at least ten times. For the CDR3, the DNA is TGTGCCAGCAGTTATCTTATTCGGGGGCTAGCGTACGAGCAGTACTTC. Translation: CASSYLIRGLAYEQYF. The chain is built from TRBV6-9 and TRBJ2-7, with D perhaps matching TRBD1 or TRBD2 (6 bases each). CDR1 and CDR2 from the germline V gene are MNHGY and SVAAGI. V was pared by 2 bases and J by 4 bases, with 18 bases between. The CDR3 covers 16 residues.

This clonotype was found a few times. CDR3 DNA: TGTGCCTGGACTGGCGGGCGGGAGGGGTCCCTTCGAAACAATGAGCAGTTCTTC. This translates into CAWTGGREGSLRNNEQFF. This sequence joins TRBV30 and TRBJ2-1; 9 positions agree with TRBD2. The CDR3 is 18 amino acids. Germline-derived CDR1 and CDR2 are GTSNPN and SVGIG (reference sequence). J was trimmed by 5 bases and V by 4 bases; bases with no gene match: 18.